What follows is one T cell receptor (beta chain) and its context. The sample is drawn from a study of blood T cell repertoires in COVID-19. As for the study in general: T cells, B-cell-depleted T cells, or PBMCs provided the cDNA or gDNA that served as material.

The authors' processing: For nucleated cells, counts were estimated from reference gene primer amplification. Here immunoSEQ multiplex PCR was the method, and the copy in TCRdb shows in-frame clones only, minus some. V, J and clone size are taken as reported in that table, and D and trimming were inferred from the DNA itself. The sample holds approximately 74,000 clones, around 90% seen once. Per the germline V gene, CDR1 is MNHEY and CDR2 is SMNVEV (reference sequence). Trimming pared 3 bases from V and 6 bases from J, leaving 3 bases between. This CDR3 has 10 amino acids. The V and J genes are TRBV27 and TRBJ2-7; D is ambiguous. The sample taken for sequencing was peripheral blood. The source of this sequence is an older woman with active COVID-19. As DNA, the CDR3 is TGTGCCAGCAGTTTCGGCGAGCAGTACTTC. Translated, it gives CASSFGEQYF.